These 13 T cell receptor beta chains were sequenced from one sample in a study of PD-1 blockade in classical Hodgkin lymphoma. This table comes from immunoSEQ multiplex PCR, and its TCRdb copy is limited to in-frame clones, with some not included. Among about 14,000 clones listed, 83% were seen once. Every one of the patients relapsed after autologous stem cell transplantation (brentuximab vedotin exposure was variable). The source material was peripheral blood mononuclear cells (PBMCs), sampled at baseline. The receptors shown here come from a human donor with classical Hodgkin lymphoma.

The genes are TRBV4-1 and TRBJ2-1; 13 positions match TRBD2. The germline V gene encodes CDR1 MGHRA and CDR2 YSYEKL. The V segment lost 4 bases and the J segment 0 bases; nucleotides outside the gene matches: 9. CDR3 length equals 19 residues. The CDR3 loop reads CASSPTTSGGPSSYNEQFF. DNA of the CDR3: TGCGCCAGCAGCCCCACGACTAGCGGGGGGCCCTCCTCCTACAATGAGCAGTTCTTC.

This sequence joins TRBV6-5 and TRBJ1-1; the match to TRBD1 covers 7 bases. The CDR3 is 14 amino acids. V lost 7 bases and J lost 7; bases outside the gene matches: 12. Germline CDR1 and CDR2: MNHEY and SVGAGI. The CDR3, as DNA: TGTGCCAGCAATCCTAGAACAGGGGCCGGTGAAGCTTTCTTT. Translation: CASNPRTGAGEAFF.

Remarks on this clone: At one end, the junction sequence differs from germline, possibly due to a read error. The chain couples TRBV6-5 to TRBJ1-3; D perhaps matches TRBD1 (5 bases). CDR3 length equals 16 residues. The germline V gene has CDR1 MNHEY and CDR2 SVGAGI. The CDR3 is CASSYTGASSGNTICF. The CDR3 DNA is TGTGCCAGCAGTTACACAGGAGCGAGCTCTGGAAACACCATATGTTTT.

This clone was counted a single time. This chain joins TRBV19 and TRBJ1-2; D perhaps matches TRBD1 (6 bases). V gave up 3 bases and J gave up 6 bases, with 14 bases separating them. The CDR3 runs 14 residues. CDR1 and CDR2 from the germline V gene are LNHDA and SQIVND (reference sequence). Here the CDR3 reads CASSIDRGLDGYTF. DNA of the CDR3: TGTGCCAGTAGTATCGATCGGGGGCTCGATGGCTACACCTTC.

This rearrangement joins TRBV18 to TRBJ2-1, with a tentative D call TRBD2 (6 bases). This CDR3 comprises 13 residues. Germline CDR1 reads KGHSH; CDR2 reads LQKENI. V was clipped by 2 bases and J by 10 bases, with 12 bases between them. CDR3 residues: CASSPTEGGEQFF. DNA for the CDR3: TGTGCCAGCTCACCAACAGAGGGAGGAGAGCAGTTCTTC. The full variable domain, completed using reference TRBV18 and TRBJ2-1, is NAGVMQNPRHLVRRRGQEARLRCSPMKGHSHVYWYRQLPEEGLKFMVYLQKENIIDESGMPKERFSAEFPKEGPSILRIQQVVRGDSAAYFCASSPTEGGEQFFGPGTRLTVL.

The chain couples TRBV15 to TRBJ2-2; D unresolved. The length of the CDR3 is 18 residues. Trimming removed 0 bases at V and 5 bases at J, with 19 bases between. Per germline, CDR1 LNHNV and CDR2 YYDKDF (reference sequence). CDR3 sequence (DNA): TGTGCCACCAGCAGAGATCAATCCAAGTGGTGGTTGACCGGGGAGCTGTTTTTT. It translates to CATSRDQSKWWLTGELFF. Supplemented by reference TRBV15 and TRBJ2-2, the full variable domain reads DAMVIQNPRYQVTQFGKPVTLSCSQTLNHNVMYWYQQKSSQAPKLLFHYYDKDFNNEADTPDNFQSRRPNTSFCFLDIRSPGLGDTAMYLCATSRDQSKWWLTGELFFGEGSRLTVL.

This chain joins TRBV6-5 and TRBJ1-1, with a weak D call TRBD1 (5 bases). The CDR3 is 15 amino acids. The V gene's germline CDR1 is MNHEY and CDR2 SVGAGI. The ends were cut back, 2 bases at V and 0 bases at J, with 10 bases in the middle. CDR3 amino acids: CASSYAGRLNTEAFF. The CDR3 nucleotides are TGTGCCAGCAGTTACGCGGGACGGTTGAACACTGAAGCTTTCTTT.

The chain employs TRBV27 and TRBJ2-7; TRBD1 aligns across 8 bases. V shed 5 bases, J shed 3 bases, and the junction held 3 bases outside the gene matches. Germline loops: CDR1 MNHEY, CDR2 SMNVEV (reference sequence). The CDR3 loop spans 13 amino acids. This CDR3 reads CASSQDRGYEQYF. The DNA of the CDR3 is TGTGCCAGCAGTCAAGACAGGGGCTACGAGCAGTACTTC.

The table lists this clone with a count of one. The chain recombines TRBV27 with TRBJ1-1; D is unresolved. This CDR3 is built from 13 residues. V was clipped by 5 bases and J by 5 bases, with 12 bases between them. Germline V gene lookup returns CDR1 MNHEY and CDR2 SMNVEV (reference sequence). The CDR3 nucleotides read TGTGCCAGCAGTCTTTACGGGGAGACTGAAGCTTTCTTT. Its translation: CASSLYGETEAFF.

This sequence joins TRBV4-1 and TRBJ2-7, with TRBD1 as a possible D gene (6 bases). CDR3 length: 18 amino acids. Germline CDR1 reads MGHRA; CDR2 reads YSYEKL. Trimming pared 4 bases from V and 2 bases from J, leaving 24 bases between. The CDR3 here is CASSPDGPGVPIPYEQYF. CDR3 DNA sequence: TGCGCCAGCAGCCCGGACGGTCCAGGGGTCCCCATCCCCTACGAGCAGTACTTC.

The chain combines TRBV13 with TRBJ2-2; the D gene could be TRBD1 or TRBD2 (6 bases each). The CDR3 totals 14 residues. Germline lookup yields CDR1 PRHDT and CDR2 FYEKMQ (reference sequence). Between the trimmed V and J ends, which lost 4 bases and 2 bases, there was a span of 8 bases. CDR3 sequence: CASSWGANTGELFF. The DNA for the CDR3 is TGTGCCAGCAGCTGGGGGGCCAACACCGGGGAGCTGTTTTTT.

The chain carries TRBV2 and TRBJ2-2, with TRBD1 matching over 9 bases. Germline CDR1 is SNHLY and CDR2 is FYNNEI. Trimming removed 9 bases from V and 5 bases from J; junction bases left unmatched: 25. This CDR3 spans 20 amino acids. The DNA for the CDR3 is TGTGCCAGTAGCCGAATTTATCCGGGACAGGGTAATTTTCTGACCGGGGAGCTGTTTTTT. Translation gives CASSRIYPGQGNFLTGELFF.

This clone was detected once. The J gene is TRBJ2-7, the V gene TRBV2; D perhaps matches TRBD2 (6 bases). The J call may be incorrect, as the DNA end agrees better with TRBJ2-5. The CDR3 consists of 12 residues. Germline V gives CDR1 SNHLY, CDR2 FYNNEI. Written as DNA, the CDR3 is TGTGCCAGCTGGGGGGACCAAGAGACCCAGTACTTC. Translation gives CASWGDQETQYF.